The 26 T cell receptor beta chains presented below share a single source sample, sequenced in a study of cytomegalovirus exposure and HLA in healthy donors. TCRdb's table, derived via immunoSEQ multiplex PCR, lists solely in-frame clones and lacks some. The data contain some 170,000 clones, 96% of them seen just once; the ten biggest clones take up roughly 0.83%. Sequencing was performed on PBMCs. The receptor source for this set is a woman aged 18-29 years in good health and CMV-seronegative.

V usage is TRBV7-2 and J usage is TRBJ2-5; TRBD2 matches 9 bases. Per germline, CDR1 SGHTA and CDR2 FQGNSA. V was clipped by 4 bases and J by 5 bases; unmatched bases: 5. CDR3 length: 14 amino acids. The CDR3 nucleotides are TGTGCCAGCAGCTCCTTAACTAGCGGGGAGACCCAGTACTTC. It yields the protein CASSSLTSGETQYF.

In its sample, this clone was seen once. V is TRBV7-9 and J is TRBJ1-2; tentative D call: TRBD1 (6 bases). V lost 4 bases and J lost 6, with 12 bases in between. Germline V gene lookup returns CDR1 SEHNR and CDR2 FQNEAQ (reference sequence). CDR3 size: 13 residues. CDR3 loop: CASSYNREHGYTF. CDR3 bases: TGTGCCAGCAGCTATAACAGGGAACATGGCTACACCTTC.

The CDR3 sequence is CASSFGDSRNEQFF. CDR3 nucleotide sequence: TGTGCCAGCAGCTTCGGGGACAGCCGGAATGAGCAGTTCTTC. V and J are TRBV7-3 and TRBJ2-1, with 7 bases matching TRBD1. J was trimmed by 7 bases and V by 3 bases; bases with no gene match: 6. CDR1 SGHTA and CDR2 FQGTGA come from the germline V gene. The CDR3 has 14 amino acids. Combining the CDR3 with reference TRBV7-3 and TRBJ2-1 gives the whole variable domain GAGVSQTPSNKVTEKGKYVELRCDPISGHTALYWYRQSLGQGPEFLIYFQGTGAADDSGLPNDRFFAVRPEGSVSTLKIQRTERGDSAVYLCASSFGDSRNEQFFGPGTRLTVL.

The CDR3, as DNA: TGTGCCAGCAGCAGCGACAGGGGAAATGAGCAGTTCTTC. This encodes CASSSDRGNEQFF. V is TRBV11-2 and J is TRBJ2-1; 8 bases match TRBD1. There are 13 residues in the CDR3. Germline lookup yields CDR1 SGHAT and CDR2 FQNNGV. V was pared by 5 bases and J by 7 bases, with 4 bases of the junction left unmatched.

The chain uses TRBV19 and TRBJ2-7; TRBD1 matches at 9 bases. J gave up 5 bases and V 5 bases, and 4 bases lay outside the gene matches. This CDR3 contains 13 residues. CDR1 is LNHDA and CDR2 is SQIVND in the germline V gene (reference sequence). The CDR3 DNA reads as TGTGCCAGTAGTCTTACAGGGGGCCACGAGCAGTACTTC. Its translation: CASSLTGGHEQYF.

The rearrangement joins TRBV18 to TRBJ1-2; maybe TRBD1 (6 bases). Germline V gives CDR1 KGHSH, CDR2 LQKENI. This CDR3 comprises 15 residues. The V and J ends lost 6 bases and 1 base respectively, with 15 bases between them. CDR3 nucleotides: TGTGCCAGCTCCTCCGACAGGCAGATTAACTATGGCTACACCTTC. Amino acids: CASSSDRQINYGYTF. Filled out from reference TRBV18 and TRBJ1-2, the complete variable domain reads NAGVMQNPRHLVRRRGQEARLRCSPMKGHSHVYWYRQLPEEGLKFMVYLQKENIIDESGMPKERFSAEFPKEGPSILRIQQVVRGDSAAYFCASSSDRQINYGYTFGSGTRLTVV.

The chain uses TRBV6-5 and TRBJ1-1; 12 bases line up with TRBD1. From germline, CDR1 is MNHEY and CDR2 SVGAGI. V lost 8 bases, J lost 1 base, and 5 bases stayed unmatched. The CDR3 runs to 15 residues. The CDR3 spells CASQGQGAPNTEAFF. CDR3 sequence (DNA): TGTGCCAGCCAGGGACAGGGGGCCCCGAACACTGAAGCTTTCTTT.

The rearrangement links TRBV4-1 to TRBJ1-1; a possible D gene is TRBD1 (6 bases). Trimming left V 1 base short and J 0 bases short, with 15 bases between. The CDR3 loop spans 17 amino acids. Germline CDR1 reads MGHRA; CDR2 reads YSYEKL. CDR3 in DNA: TGCGCCAGCAGCCAAGCCCCAGGACAGTCAATGAACACTGAAGCTTTCTTT. Residues: CASSQAPGQSMNTEAFF.

Worth noting for this clone: A read error may account for a junction end that differs from germline. V and J are TRBV9 and TRBJ1-2, with a possible D match to TRBD1 (5 bases). Germline V gene lookup returns CDR1 SGDLS and CDR2 YYNGEE. This CDR3 is 15 amino acids long. CDR3 amino acids: CASTVGAEANYGYTF. In nucleotides, the CDR3 is TGTGCCAGCACCGTAGGGGCCGAAGCTAACTATGGCTACACCTTC.

The V and J genes are TRBV7-2 and TRBJ2-1; 9 positions match TRBD1. The length of the CDR3 is 16 residues. V lost 1 base and J lost 7; bases outside the gene matches: 8. Germline CDR1 and CDR2: SGHTA and FQGNSA. The CDR3 DNA follows: TGTGCCAGCAGCTTAGAGCCGGGACAGGGTGGTAATGAGCAGTTCTTC. Its protein is CASSLEPGQGGNEQFF.

This clone was picked up one time. CDR3 sequence: CASSVEGAGGTNIQYF. CDR3 nucleotides: TGTGCCAGCAGCGTAGAGGGCGCGGGGGGGACAAACATTCAGTACTTC. The chain employs TRBV9 and TRBJ2-4; 9 bases fit TRBD2. The CDR3 is 16 residues long. Germline loops: CDR1 SGDLS, CDR2 YYNGEE. The V and J ends lost 0 bases and 6 bases, in that order; junction bases with no gene match: 7.

This chain links TRBV19 with TRBJ1-1; 9 positions match TRBD1. V dropped 5 bases and J dropped 1; count of bases not matched to a gene: 14. Looked up from germline, CDR1 is LNHDA and CDR2 is SQIVND (reference sequence). CDR3 length: 18 residues. The CDR3 DNA sequence: TGTGCCAGTAGTGCCTTCTACCGGGACAGGGATGGGAACACTGAAGCTTTCTTT. It translates to CASSAFYRDRDGNTEAFF.

The rearrangement joins TRBV5-4 to TRBJ1-2, with 12 bases fitting TRBD1. Germline V lookup: CDR1 SGHNT, CDR2 YYREEE (reference sequence). CDR3 size: 14 residues. V lost 4 bases to trimming and J lost 8 bases; unmatched junction nucleotides: 6. The CDR3 sequence: CASSSRDRGQGYTF. DNA of the CDR3: TGTGCCAGCAGCAGCCGGGACAGGGGGCAAGGCTACACCTTC.

This rearrangement joins TRBV5-6 to TRBJ2-7, with TRBD1 matching over 7 bases. With 0 bases clipped from V and 4 bases from J, the junction kept 4 bases outside the gene matches. The CDR3 is 14 residues long. Germline V gives CDR1 SGHDT, CDR2 YYEEEE. The DNA for the CDR3 is TGTGCCAGCAGCTTGGGACAGGGTTTTTACGAGCAGTACTTC. Translation: CASSLGQGFYEQYF.

J is TRBJ1-2 and V is TRBV11-2; possible D gene TRBD1, 5 bases. Per germline, CDR1 SGHAT and CDR2 FQNNGV. V shed 5 bases and J shed 1 base, with 14 bases lying between them. This CDR3 comprises 15 residues. The CDR3 loop is CASSTNRNDNYGYTF. The CDR3 region has the DNA TGTGCCAGCAGCACGAACAGGAACGATAACTATGGCTACACCTTC.

V is TRBV15 and J is TRBJ2-7, with D possibly matching TRBD2 (5 bases). The V end was cut by 0 bases, the J end by 2 bases, with 11 bases between. CDR1 and CDR2 from the germline V gene are LNHNV and YYDKDF (reference sequence). The CDR3 runs 15 residues. The DNA for the CDR3 is TGTGCCACCAGCAGAGATCCGGGGATTACCTACGAGCAGTACTTC. Amino acids: CATSRDPGITYEQYF.

This chain links TRBV4-1 with TRBJ1-1, with D possibly TRBD1 on 6 matching bases. Per the germline V gene, CDR1 is MGHRA and CDR2 is YSYEKL. The V end lost 1 base, the J end lost 3 bases, and 9 bases lay between the germline ends. This CDR3 has 14 residues. Here the CDR3 reads CASSQGDTYTEAFF. CDR3 in DNA: TGCGCCAGCAGCCAAGGGGACACCTACACTGAAGCTTTCTTT.

Written as DNA, the CDR3 is TGTGCCAGCAGCTTAGACAGGGGCCCCTCCTACGAGCAGTACTTC. Its protein is CASSLDRGPSYEQYF. The rearrangement joins TRBV7-2 to TRBJ2-7; 7 nucleotides align to TRBD1. Trimming took 1 base from V and 0 from J; bases not matched to a gene: 3. CDR3 length equals 15 residues. The germline V gene has CDR1 SGHTA and CDR2 FQGNSA.

The chain uses TRBV19 and TRBJ1-2; 8 nucleotides agree with TRBD1. This CDR3 is built from 14 residues. Looked up from germline, CDR1 is LNHDA and CDR2 is SQIVND (reference sequence). Losses at the gene ends were 5 bases for V and 3 bases for J; bases not matched to a gene: 5. The CDR3 here is CASSVTGVDYGYTF. Written as DNA, the CDR3 is TGTGCCAGTAGTGTGACAGGGGTGGACTATGGCTACACCTTC.

This clone was detected once. The chain employs TRBV2 and TRBJ2-1; D may be TRBD2 (5 bases). V was clipped by 4 bases and J by 0 bases, with 13 bases between them. The CDR3 spans 16 residues. Germline V lookup: CDR1 SNHLY, CDR2 FYNNEI. The CDR3 reads CASSGTPDISYNEQFF. The CDR3 bases are TGTGCCAGCAGTGGGACTCCAGACATCTCCTACAATGAGCAGTTCTTC. Variable domain in full (rest from reference TRBV2 and TRBJ2-1): EPEVTQTPSHQVTQMGQEVILRCVPISNHLYFYWYRQILGQKVEFLVSFYNNEISEKSEIFDDQFSVERPDGSNFTLKIRSTKLEDSAMYFCASSGTPDISYNEQFFGPGTRLTVL.

V gene TRBV2 combines with J gene TRBJ2-1; D might be TRBD1 (5 bases). This CDR3 spans 13 amino acids. Germline lookup yields CDR1 SNHLY and CDR2 FYNNEI. The V end was cut by 7 bases, the J end by 8 bases, with 15 bases between. CDR3 DNA sequence: TGTGCCAGCACCGCAGGGCTCGTAGATGAGCAGTTCTTC. This sequence encodes CASTAGLVDEQFF. The whole variable domain, filled in from reference TRBV2 and TRBJ2-1, reads EPEVTQTPSHQVTQMGQEVILRCVPISNHLYFYWYRQILGQKVEFLVSFYNNEISEKSEIFDDQFSVERPDGSNFTLKIRSTKLEDSAMYFCASTAGLVDEQFFGPGTRLTVL.

V is TRBV27 and J is TRBJ2-1, with D uncertain. This CDR3 is 13 amino acids long. Per germline, CDR1 MNHEY and CDR2 SMNVEV (reference sequence). V was pared by 10 bases and J by 0 bases, with 10 bases between. CDR3 sequence: CATAASSYNEQFF. CDR3 DNA: TGTGCCACTGCAGCTAGCTCCTACAATGAGCAGTTCTTC.

The table lists this clone with a count of one. CDR3 sequence (DNA): TGTGCCAGCAGCTTGAGGGAAACCTCCTACGAGCAGTACTTC. Encoded protein: CASSLRETSYEQYF. The chain recombines TRBV7-8 with TRBJ2-7; tentatively, D is TRBD2 (5 bases). The CDR3 covers 14 residues. Trimming took 3 bases from V and 0 from J, leaving 9 bases between them. Germline V gives CDR1 SGHVS, CDR2 FQNEAQ.

The rearrangement uses TRBV9 and TRBJ2-3; 10 bases are a match to TRBD2. V dropped 0 bases and J dropped 2; count of bases not matched to a gene: 6. The CDR3 extends over 17 amino acids. Germline V gives CDR1 SGDLS, CDR2 YYNGEE. The CDR3 spells CASSVVGSGGPTDTQYF. The CDR3 coding sequence is TGTGCCAGCAGCGTAGTGGGTAGCGGGGGGCCCACAGATACGCAGTATTTT.

The chain carries TRBV7-2 and TRBJ1-6; D is possibly TRBD1 (5 bases). V lost 2 bases and J 9 bases, leaving 17 bases between the germline ends. Germline CDR1 and CDR2: SGHTA and FQGNSA. This CDR3 spans 16 amino acids. The CDR3 DNA is TGTGCCAGCAGCTTAAGTTCGGGGGTTTCGAGTTCACCCCTCCACTTT. Its protein product is CASSLSSGVSSSPLHF.

V and J are TRBV19 and TRBJ2-3; 10 positions match TRBD2. The CDR3 is made up of 14 amino acids. CDR1 LNHDA and CDR2 SQIVND come from the germline V gene (reference sequence). Losses at the gene ends were 9 bases for V and 6 bases for J; bases not matched to a gene: 9. For the CDR3, the DNA is TGTGCCAGCCAAAGCGGGGGGGCGGGGGATACGCAGTATTTT. This encodes CASQSGGAGDTQYF.